This TCR beta chain emerged from a study of T cell responses to AZD1222 COVID-19 vaccine. Germline V gives CDR1 SNHLY, CDR2 FYNNEI. This CDR3 spans 13 amino acids. The V gene lost 7 bases and the J gene lost 4 bases, with 13 bases spanning the gap. The assay was immunoSEQ multiplex PCR, and TCRdb's table has in-frame clones only and misses some. The sample comprises about 160,000 clones, 85% to 90% of which are singletons, and 5.5% rests with the top ten. About this clone: Its antigen remains unknown.

The study, taken as a whole, reports: Spike-specific TCR breadth and depth rose after two AZD1222 doses.

The origin of this receptor is an adult in good health. This chain connects TRBV2 to TRBJ1-2, with D perhaps matching TRBD1 (5 bases). This sample comprised peripheral blood, obtained on day 0 of AZD1222 vaccination. The CDR3, as DNA: TGTGCCAGCATACCGGGGGGTTCCTATGGCTACACCTTC. Amino acids: CASIPGGSYGYTF.